What follows are 28 T cell receptor beta chains derived from one specimen sequenced in a study of blood T cell repertoires in COVID-19. TCRdb's table, derived via immunoSEQ multiplex PCR, lists solely in-frame clones and lacks some. The table lists some 90,000 clones, approximately 86% of them singletons, with under 13% in the top ten. The sample consisted of peripheral blood. Source of these receptors: a man in his sixties or seventies with active or convalescent COVID-19.

The V call is TRBV9, the J call TRBJ2-6; D is unclear. The length of the CDR3 is 19 residues. From germline, CDR1 is SGDLS and CDR2 YYNGEE. V was pared by 0 bases and J by 0 bases, with 16 bases between. The CDR3 DNA reads TGTGCCAGCAGCGTAGATCCCAGTTGGCAGGTCTCTGGGGCCAACGTCCTGACTTTC. Translated: CASSVDPSWQVSGANVLTF. Looking up the rest from reference TRBV9 and TRBJ2-6 gives the full variable domain: DSGVTQTPKHLITATGQRVTLRCSPRSGDLSVYWYQQSLDQGLQFLIQYYNGEERAKGNILERFSAQQFPDLHSELNLSSLELGDSALYFCASSVDPSWQVSGANVLTFGAGSRLTVL.

The genes are TRBV27 and TRBJ2-3, with 9 bases lining up with TRBD2. From germline, CDR1 is MNHEY and CDR2 SMNVEV (reference sequence). CDR3 length equals 18 residues. V was pared by 3 bases and J by 1 base, with 11 bases of the junction left unmatched. DNA for the CDR3: TGTGCCAGCAGTTTCAAACCCTTTAGCGGGGGTCGCACAGATACGCAGTATTTT. It encodes CASSFKPFSGGRTDTQYF.

V usage is TRBV19 and J usage is TRBJ1-2, with 8 bases aligning to TRBD1. The germline V gene has CDR1 LNHDA and CDR2 SQIVND (reference sequence). The CDR3 spans 16 residues. Unmatched junction bases numbered 16, after V lost 4 bases and J lost 9 bases. CDR3: CASSTTPDRAGQSYTF. CDR3 coding DNA: TGTGCCAGTAGTACCACCCCGGACAGGGCGGGACAGAGCTACACCTTC.

The chain links TRBV7-2 to TRBJ1-5, with D perhaps TRBD1 (5 bases). This CDR3 region has 14 residues. Per the germline V gene, CDR1 is SGHTA and CDR2 is FQGNSA. Trimming removed 5 bases at V and 4 bases at J, with 12 bases between. The CDR3 region is CASSPGYGNQPQHF. The CDR3 region has the DNA TGTGCCAGCAGCCCAGGGTACGGGAATCAGCCCCAGCATTTT.

This chain joins TRBV7-9 and TRBJ2-1, with TRBD2 identical over 8 bases. Germline V gene sequence: CDR1 SEHNR, CDR2 FQNEAQ (reference sequence). The ends lost 5 bases at V and 7 bases at J; junction bases unmatched: 10. This CDR3 region has 15 residues. In DNA, the CDR3 is TGTGCCAGCAGCATCCCCGGCGGGGGGTCAAATGAGCAGTTCTTC. Translated: CASSIPGGGSNEQFF. The full variable domain, rest sourced from reference TRBV7-9 and TRBJ2-1, is DTGVSQNPRHKITKRGQNVTFRCDPISEHNRLYWYRQTLGQGPEFLTYFQNEAQLEKSRLLSDRFSAERPKGSFSTLEIQRTEQGDSAMYLCASSIPGGGSNEQFFGPGTRLTVL.

The chain couples TRBV7-2 to TRBJ1-5; 8 positions agree with TRBD1. V trimming: 0 bases; J trimming: 3 bases; junction bases outside the gene matches: 1. This CDR3 has 15 residues. Germline assignment: CDR1 SGHTA and CDR2 FQGNSA. This chain's CDR3 is CASSLAGQVNQPQHF. Written as DNA, the CDR3 is TGTGCCAGCAGCTTAGCGGGACAGGTCAATCAGCCCCAGCATTTT.

The V gene is TRBV29-1, the J gene TRBJ2-7; 9 positions agree with TRBD2. Germline assignment: CDR1 SQVTM and CDR2 ANQGSEA. The CDR3 length is 18 residues. V gave up 0 bases and J gave up 1 base; unmatched junction bases: 13. CDR3 amino acids: CSVEDRGSGGFGSYEQYF. The CDR3 nucleotides are TGCAGCGTTGAAGATAGGGGTAGCGGGGGATTTGGGTCCTACGAGCAGTACTTC.

The chain joins TRBV7-2 to TRBJ2-7, with 10 bases lining up with TRBD2. V gave up 3 bases and J gave up 1 base; unmatched junction bases: 3. The CDR3 has 15 amino acids. Germline V gene lookup returns CDR1 SGHTA and CDR2 FQGNSA. Here the CDR3 DNA reads TGTGCCAGCAGCTTGGGACTAGCGTATTCCTACGAGCAGTACTTC. Its protein product is CASSLGLAYSYEQYF. Full variable domain (missing parts from reference TRBV7-2 and TRBJ2-7): GAGVSQSPSNKVTEKGKDVELRCDPISGHTALYWYRQSLGQGLEFLIYFQGNSAPDKSGLPSDRFSAERTGGSVSTLTIQRTQQEDSAVYLCASSLGLAYSYEQYFGPGTRLTVT.

CDR3 in amino acids: CASSQDSGREAFF. CDR3 nucleotides: TGTGCCAGCAGCCAAGACAGTGGCAGGGAAGCTTTCTTT. J is TRBJ1-1 and V is TRBV3-1 (or the pseudogene TRBV3-2); D unclear. Trimming cost V 0 bases and J 8 bases, with 10 bases left between them. Germline V gene sequence: CDR1 LGHDT, CDR2 YNNKEL (reference sequence). This CDR3 is built from 13 residues.

The J gene is TRBJ2-7, the V gene TRBV6-5; D possibly corresponds to TRBD2 (5 bases). There are 15 residues in the CDR3. Trimming removed 6 bases at V and 10 bases at J, with 25 bases between. CDR1 MNHEY and CDR2 SVGAGI come from the germline V gene. This CDR3 is CASSPEGSTRGYQYF. DNA of the CDR3: TGTGCCAGCAGCCCCGAGGGTTCCACTAGAGGGTATCAGTACTTC.

J is TRBJ1-1 and V is TRBV6-1; TRBD1 matches 7 bases. The length of the CDR3 is 17 residues. After removal of 3 bases from V and 3 bases from J, the junction contained 13 bases not matched to a gene. CDR1 and CDR2 from the germline V gene are MNHNS and SASEGT. CDR3 amino acids: CASSEDRRTWADTEAFF. The CDR3 nucleotides read TGTGCCAGCAGTGAGGACAGGAGGACGTGGGCGGACACTGAAGCTTTCTTT.

The rearrangement joins TRBV11-2 to TRBJ2-1; D is possibly TRBD1 (6 bases). Trimming removed 0 bases at V and 9 bases at J, with 9 bases between. The CDR3 has 13 amino acids. Germline V gene data show CDR1 as SGHAT and CDR2 as FQNNGV. The CDR3 reads CASSLEPQGEQFF. The CDR3 coding sequence is TGTGCCAGCAGCTTAGAACCACAGGGTGAGCAGTTCTTC.

The chain links TRBV7-6 to TRBJ2-1, with 8 bases that match TRBD2. There are 15 residues in the CDR3. The ends lost 5 bases at V and 8 bases at J; junction bases unmatched: 11. Per the germline V gene, CDR1 is SGHVS and CDR2 is FNYEAQ. The CDR3 protein is CASSPRVAGTDEQFF. In DNA form, the CDR3 reads TGTGCCAGCAGCCCCCGGGTAGCGGGGACCGATGAGCAGTTCTTC.

V usage is TRBV4-1 and J usage is TRBJ1-5; D is possibly TRBD1 (6 bases). Deletions cut 3 bases from V and 3 bases from J, with 9 bases between. The CDR3 extends over 14 amino acids. Per the germline V gene, CDR1 is MGHRA and CDR2 is YSYEKL. The CDR3 coding sequence is TGCGCCAGCAGCCATAGGGACATCAATCAGCCCCAGCATTTT. Protein: CASSHRDINQPQHF.

This clone was seen a handful of times. The chain combines TRBV18 with TRBJ1-1, with TRBD1 as a possible D gene (6 bases). The CDR3 is made up of 13 amino acids. The ends were cut back, 5 bases at V and 3 bases at J, with 10 bases in the middle. CDR1 KGHSH and CDR2 LQKENI come from the germline V gene. For the CDR3, the DNA is TGTGCCAGCTCAAGCAGGGGTGACACTGAAGCTTTCTTT. Translating it yields CASSSRGDTEAFF.

The chain combines TRBV6-5 with TRBJ1-2; 7 positions agree with TRBD1. V was pared by 3 bases and J by 8 bases, with 12 bases of the junction left unmatched. Germline CDR1 reads MNHEY; CDR2 reads SVGAGI. CDR3 length: 15 amino acids. The CDR3 DNA reads as TGTGCCAGCAGTTATAACCCCTCGACAGGGAGAGGCTACACCTTC. Translation: CASSYNPSTGRGYTF.

This chain joins TRBV11-2 and TRBJ2-5; 8 nucleotides align to TRBD2. This CDR3 is 15 amino acids long. Trimming at V came to 3 bases and at J to 2 bases, leaving 5 bases not matched to a gene. The germline CDR1 and CDR2 sequences are SGHAT and FQNNGV. CDR3 nucleotide sequence: TGTGCCAGCAGCTTCGGGGGGGCGAGGCAAGAGACCCAGTACTTC. It encodes CASSFGGARQETQYF. The full variable domain, its missing parts supplied by reference TRBV11-2 and TRBJ2-5, is EAGVAQSPRYKIIEKRQSVAFWCNPISGHATLYWYQQILGQGPKLLIQFQNNGVVDDSQLPKDRFSAERLKGVDSTLKIQPAKLEDSAVYLCASSFGGARQETQYFGPGTRLLVL.

The chain carries TRBV10-1 and TRBJ1-1, with a tentative D call TRBD1 (6 bases). The V gene's germline CDR1 is WNHNN and CDR2 SYGVQD (reference sequence). Trimming left V 2 bases short and J 1 base short, with 8 bases between. The CDR3 length is 14 residues. Written as DNA, the CDR3 is TGCGCCAGCAGTGAGGCACAGGGGAACACTGAAGCTTTCTTT. Translated: CASSEAQGNTEAFF.

The rearrangement links TRBV5-1 to TRBJ2-5; 7 bases map to TRBD1. Trimming at V came to 4 bases and at J to 1 base, leaving 4 bases not matched to a gene. Germline CDR1 is SGHRS and CDR2 is YFSETQ. The CDR3 runs to 14 residues. CDR3 bases: TGCGCCAGCAGCCGGGGACAGTTCCAAGAGACCCAGTACTTC. Protein product: CASSRGQFQETQYF.

CDR3 nucleotide sequence: TGCGCCAGCAGCCCCGGCGGGAGAAATGAAAAACTGTTTTTT. Its protein product is CASSPGGRNEKLFF. The chain recombines TRBV4-3 with TRBJ1-4; the D is unclear. The germline V gene encodes CDR1 LGHNA and CDR2 YSLEER. The CDR3 spans 14 residues. Trimming left V 4 bases short and J 5 bases short, with 11 bases between.

This clone is labeled as medium-sized. Other DNA variants within this sample encode the same CDR3. This chain connects TRBV12-3 or TRBV12-4 to TRBJ2-2; no firm D call. The CDR3 contains 12 residues. Trimming removed 3 bases from V and 6 bases from J, with 5 bases in between. CDR3 amino acids: CASSFFPGELFF. The CDR3 coding sequence is TGTGCCAGCAGTTTCTTTCCCGGGGAGCTGTTTTTT.

The chain couples TRBV7-9 to TRBJ2-7, with TRBD1 matching 11 bases. From germline, CDR1 is SEHNR and CDR2 FQNEAQ (reference sequence). The CDR3 spans 15 residues. V gave up 4 bases and J gave up 4 bases; unmatched junction bases: 6. The CDR3 protein is CASSWGQGEFYEQYF. In DNA, the CDR3 is TGTGCCAGCAGCTGGGGACAGGGGGAATTTTACGAGCAGTACTTC. Combining the CDR3 with reference TRBV7-9 and TRBJ2-7 gives the whole variable domain DTGVSQNPRHKITKRGQNVTFRCDPISEHNRLYWYRQTLGQGPEFLTYFQNEAQLEKSRLLSDRFSAERPKGSFSTLEIQRTEQGDSAMYLCASSWGQGEFYEQYFGPGTRLTVT.

The J gene is TRBJ2-3, the V gene TRBV18, with D unresolved. The CDR3 totals 15 residues. Trimming took 3 bases from V and 0 from J, leaving 10 bases between them. In germline, CDR1 is KGHSH, CDR2 LQKENI. CDR3 nucleotide sequence: TGTGCCAGCTCACCGGGCAGAGAGAGCACAGATACGCAGTATTTT. This translates into CASSPGRESTDTQYF.

This chain links TRBV3-1 (or the pseudogene TRBV3-2) with TRBJ1-1, with 9 bases identical to TRBD1. Germline CDR1 LGHDT, CDR2 YNNKEL (reference sequence). There are 18 residues in the CDR3. J gave up 4 bases and V 1 base, and 13 bases lay outside the gene matches. CDR3 bases: TGTGCCAGCAGCCAAGTACCCGGGACAGGGTCAACTATCACTGAAGCTTTCTTT. Encoded protein: CASSQVPGTGSTITEAFF.

This chain links TRBV21-1 with TRBJ1-1. TRBV21-1 counts as a pseudogene. The CDR3 loop spans 13 amino acids. The DNA of the CDR3 is TGTGCCTTACCCCCCCCGGGGAGCACTGAAGCTTTCTTT. Translation: CALPPPGSTEAFF.

The chain links TRBV2 to TRBJ2-3; TRBD2 matches at 9 bases. CDR3 length: 15 residues. Germline V gives CDR1 SNHLY, CDR2 FYNNEI. Trimming cost V 7 bases and J 2 bases; bases outside gene matches: 7. The CDR3 region is CASTRGGVDTDTQYF. CDR3 DNA: TGTGCCAGCACCCGCGGGGGGGTAGACACAGATACGCAGTATTTT.

The chain carries TRBV6-2 or TRBV6-3 and TRBJ2-3; D might be TRBD1 (5 bases). Trimming shortened V by 6 bases and J by 6 bases, and 19 bases separated the two germline ends. Germline CDR1 and CDR2: MNHEY and SVGEGT. The CDR3 covers 15 residues. CDR3 protein: CASSRSGIQRDTQYF. CDR3 nucleotide sequence: TGTGCCAGCAGCCGCTCAGGGATACAACGCGATACGCAGTATTTT.

The gene calls are TRBV18 and TRBJ1-2; D is perhaps TRBD1 (6 bases). Per the germline V gene, CDR1 is KGHSH and CDR2 is LQKENI. The CDR3 is 16 amino acids. V lost 2 bases and J 3 bases, leaving 16 bases between the germline ends. The CDR3 DNA reads as TGTGCCAGCTCACCATGGGAGACTGGGGGCGACTATGGCTACACCTTC. It specifies CASSPWETGGDYGYTF.